This TCR beta chain is drawn from a study of T cell responses to AZD1222 COVID-19 vaccine. Study details: Pooled samples include second doses given at about 4 or 12 weeks.

Study-level findings and limits: Spike-specific TCR breadth rose after two AZD1222 doses, and depth rose as well.

The germline V gene has CDR1 MNHEY and CDR2 SMNVEV (reference sequence). The CDR3 consists of 14 residues. The V gene lost 0 bases and the J gene lost 1 base, with 4 bases spanning the gap. Libraries were prepared by immunoSEQ multiplex PCR; TCRdb keeps only in-frame clonotypes and omits some of them. The table has 150,000 to 180,000 clones, about nine tenths seen once. For this clone: Its antigen is still unknown.

This receptor was taken from an adult in good health. The starting material was peripheral blood, obtained on day 0 of AZD1222 vaccination. V gene TRBV27 combines with J gene TRBJ1-5; D is ambiguous. DNA for the CDR3: TGTGCCAGCAGTTTATCCCGGAGCAATCAGCCCCAGCATTTT. Its translation: CASSLSRSNQPQHF.